Listed here is a single T cell receptor (beta chain). Its antigen is currently unknown. Measured with immunoSEQ multiplex PCR; TCRdb has only the in-frame clones, and not every one. The sample contains about 33,000 clones, 85% to 90% of which appear only once. This CDR3 is built from 11 residues. Trimming removed 4 bases from V and 7 bases from J, with 5 bases in between. Germline V gene lookup returns CDR1 MNHNS and CDR2 SASEGT. This entry comes from a study of T cells in narcolepsy. Overall study findings and caveats: Blood of same and different patients, but not healthy controls, reportedly held recurring autoreactive clonotypes. Autoreactive HCRT-specific and TRIB2-specific clonotypes were marked in same-patient CSF-versus-blood CD4+ comparisons.

The specimen sequenced was CD45RA- memory CD4+ T cells from PBMCs. The TCR comes from a human donor with narcolepsy. The chain has TRBV6-1 and TRBJ1-3; D is ambiguous. The CDR3 sequence is CASSVVNTIYF. The CDR3 DNA is TGTGCCAGCAGTGTAGTCAACACCATATATTTT.